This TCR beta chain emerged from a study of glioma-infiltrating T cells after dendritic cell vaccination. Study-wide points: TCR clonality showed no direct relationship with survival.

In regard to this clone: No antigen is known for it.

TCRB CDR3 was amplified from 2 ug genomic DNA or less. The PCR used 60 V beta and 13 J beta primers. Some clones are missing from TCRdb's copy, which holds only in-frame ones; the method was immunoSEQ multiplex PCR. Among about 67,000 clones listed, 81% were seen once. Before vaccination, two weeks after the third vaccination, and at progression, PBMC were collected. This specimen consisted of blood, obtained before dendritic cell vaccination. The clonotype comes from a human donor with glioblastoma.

The CDR3 here is CASSPGALEAFF. The CDR3 coding sequence is TGTGCCAGCTCACCAGGGGCCCTTGAAGCTTTCTTT. This chain uses TRBV18 with TRBJ1-1; weak D call: TRBD1 (5 bases). This CDR3 is built from 12 residues. The ends were cut back, 2 bases at V and 7 bases at J, with 8 bases in the middle. From germline, CDR1 is KGHSH and CDR2 LQKENI.